The 17 T cell receptor beta chains below come from one sample, sequenced in a study of OX40 agonist ivuxolimab in advanced cancers. Produced via immunoSEQ multiplex PCR; TCRdb's table is partial and in-frame only. The repertoire consists of about 64,000 clones, with approximately 90% occurring once and the leading ten covering under 3.5%. The material was CD4+ or CD8+ T cells sorted from blood, obtained in a trial of the OX40 agonist ivuxolimab. Receptors originate from an adult with an advanced solid tumor such as melanoma, head and neck, liver or kidney cancer.

This chain links TRBV29-1 with TRBJ2-7; perhaps TRBD1 as D (5 bases). This CDR3 is 13 amino acids long. V lost 7 bases to trimming and J lost 4 bases, with 17 bases between them. CDR1 and CDR2 (germline): SQVTM, ANQGSEA. The CDR3 reads CSANLQGDYEQYF. CDR3 DNA: TGCAGCGCGAATCTGCAGGGTGATTACGAGCAGTACTTC.

This clone has a handful of counts. The chain joins TRBV30 to TRBJ2-3; 9 nucleotides agree with TRBD1. Germline assignment: CDR1 GTSNPN and CDR2 SVGIG (reference sequence). V shed 2 bases and J 2 bases; nucleotides not matched to a gene: 2. CDR3 length: 14 residues. This chain's CDR3 is CAWSTGGYTDTQYF. CDR3 DNA sequence: TGTGCCTGGAGTACAGGGGGCTACACAGATACGCAGTATTTT.

The rearrangement links TRBV19 to TRBJ2-1; possible D gene TRBD2, 5 bases. V was trimmed by 7 bases and J by 0 bases, leaving 13 bases between them. Germline V gene sequence: CDR1 LNHDA, CDR2 SQIVND (reference sequence). The CDR3 sequence is 15 residues long. CDR3 loop: CASMGGQNSYNEQFF. CDR3 DNA: TGTGCCAGTATGGGCGGGCAGAACTCCTACAATGAGCAGTTCTTC.

The rearrangement joins TRBV5-1 to TRBJ2-6, with a possible D match to TRBD2 (6 bases). Germline V lookup: CDR1 SGHRS, CDR2 YFSETQ. The ends were cut back, 5 bases at V and 1 base at J, with 13 bases in the middle. The CDR3 sequence is 16 residues long. The CDR3 sequence is CASSFGSGSGANVLTF. The DNA for the CDR3 is TGCGCCAGCAGTTTCGGCAGCGGGTCTGGGGCCAACGTCCTGACTTTC.

The chain carries TRBV7-3 and TRBJ2-7; 8 positions agree with TRBD1. Trimming at V came to 5 bases and at J to 7 bases, leaving 13 bases not matched to a gene. The CDR3 covers 15 residues. Germline lookup yields CDR1 SGHTA and CDR2 FQGTGA. CDR3: CASSLQAGGFQEQYF. CDR3 DNA: TGTGCCAGCAGCCTTCAGGCAGGGGGCTTCCAGGAGCAGTACTTC.

This clone was seen more than once but under ten times. The rearrangement links TRBV14 to TRBJ2-7; 7 nucleotides align to TRBD2. The CDR3 loop spans 16 amino acids. V shed 0 bases and J 5 bases; nucleotides not matched to a gene: 10. CDR1 is SGHDN and CDR2 is FVKESK in the germline V gene. CDR3 region: CASSQEAGDPPHEQYF. The DNA for the CDR3 is TGTGCCAGCAGCCAAGAGGCGGGAGACCCGCCCCACGAGCAGTACTTC. Filled out from reference TRBV14 and TRBJ2-7, the complete variable domain reads EAGVTQFPSHSVIEKGQTVTLRCDPISGHDNLYWYRRVMGKEIKFLLHFVKESKQDESGMPNNRFLAERTGGTYSTLKVQPAELEDSGVYFCASSQEAGDPPHEQYFGPGTRLTVT.

The CDR3 nucleotides are TGTGCCAGCAGCTCGGGACAGGGGAACACTGAAGCTTTCTTT. It specifies CASSSGQGNTEAFF. This chain connects TRBV5-8 to TRBJ1-1, with 9 bases fitting TRBD1. J was trimmed by 1 base and V by 3 bases; bases with no gene match: 1. CDR1 is SGHTS and CDR2 is YDEGEE in the germline V gene. CDR3 length: 14 amino acids.

This chain links TRBV30 with TRBJ1-3, with a tentative D call TRBD1 (5 bases). Trimming pared 2 bases from V and 3 bases from J, leaving 14 bases between. The CDR3 has 15 residues. Germline assignment: CDR1 GTSNPN and CDR2 SVGIG (reference sequence). Here the CDR3 DNA reads TGTGCCTGGAGTAAAGGAGGGGCTGGTGGAAACACCATATATTTT. It yields the protein CAWSKGGAGGNTIYF.

The V gene is TRBV28, the J gene TRBJ1-5; D uncertain. The CDR3 contains 15 residues. CDR1 MDHEN and CDR2 SYDVKM come from the germline V gene. The germline V and J ends were trimmed by 0 bases and 0 bases, with 6 bases remaining between them. CDR3 amino acids: CASSLWRNSNQPQHF. DNA for the CDR3: TGTGCCAGCAGTTTATGGCGGAATAGCAATCAGCCCCAGCATTTT.

This clone was seen only a few times. The J gene is TRBJ2-7, the V gene TRBV19; no reliable D call. Trimming took 3 bases from V and 2 from J, leaving 11 bases between them. Germline V CDR1 and CDR2: LNHDA, SQIVND (reference sequence). The CDR3 runs to 14 residues. This CDR3 is CASSITVRTYEQYF. The CDR3 region has the DNA TGTGCCAGTAGTATCACAGTAAGGACCTACGAGCAGTACTTC.

In its sample, this clone was seen once. The chain is built from TRBV7-6 and TRBJ1-5; TRBD1 agrees at 8 bases. The CDR3 runs 14 residues. Germline V lookup: CDR1 SGHVS, CDR2 FNYEAQ. J gave up 7 bases and V 5 bases, and 7 bases lay outside the gene matches. The CDR3 loop reads CASSQGQGGQPQHF. The CDR3 DNA is TGTGCCAGCAGCCAAGGACAGGGTGGGCAGCCCCAGCATTTT.

The rearrangement links TRBV5-1 to TRBJ2-5; possibly TRBD1 for D (5 bases). CDR3 size: 15 residues. Germline V gene data show CDR1 as SGHRS and CDR2 as YFSETQ. Trimming stripped 0 bases from V and 2 bases from J, with 11 bases between. CDR3 loop: CASSLAGRQQETQYF. CDR3 DNA sequence: TGCGCCAGCAGCTTGGCAGGTCGACAGCAAGAGACCCAGTACTTC.

This chain connects TRBV4-3 to TRBJ1-4; tentative D call: TRBD1 (5 bases). The CDR3 runs to 13 residues. Between the trimmed V and J ends, which lost 5 bases and 8 bases, there was a span of 12 bases. Germline lookup yields CDR1 LGHNA and CDR2 YSLEER. Here the CDR3 DNA reads TGCGCCAGCAGCGTCCAGGGCCGGGAAAAACTGTTTTTT. Encoded protein: CASSVQGREKLFF.

The chain links TRBV4-1 to TRBJ1-2; D might be TRBD1 (5 bases). The V gene lost 4 bases and the J gene lost 6 bases, with 12 bases spanning the gap. The CDR3 contains 13 residues. CDR1 is MGHRA and CDR2 is YSYEKL in the germline V gene. CDR3 residues: CASSLGGVDGYTF. CDR3 in DNA: TGCGCCAGCAGCCTAGGAGGGGTGGATGGCTACACCTTC.

J is TRBJ2-7 and V is TRBV11-2; D is possibly TRBD1 (5 bases). Trimming pared 5 bases from V and 6 bases from J, leaving 14 bases between. This CDR3 has 13 amino acids. Looked up from germline, CDR1 is SGHAT and CDR2 is FQNNGV. This CDR3 is CASSPQTATEQYF. The CDR3 DNA follows: TGTGCCAGCAGCCCCCAGACAGCTACCGAGCAGTACTTC. The full variable domain, rest sourced from reference TRBV11-2 and TRBJ2-7, is EAGVAQSPRYKIIEKRQSVAFWCNPISGHATLYWYQQILGQGPKLLIQFQNNGVVDDSQLPKDRFSAERLKGVDSTLKIQPAKLEDSAVYLCASSPQTATEQYFGPGTRLTVT.

The chain links TRBV5-4 to TRBJ1-1, with 9 positions matching TRBD1. Losses at the gene ends were 2 bases for V and 0 bases for J; bases not matched to a gene: 5. This CDR3 spans 16 amino acids. Germline V lookup: CDR1 SGHNT, CDR2 YYREEE (reference sequence). CDR3 amino acids: CASSFPTGGLNTEAFF. The DNA for the CDR3 is TGTGCCAGCAGCTTCCCGACAGGGGGATTGAACACTGAAGCTTTCTTT.

The V call is TRBV29-1, the J call TRBJ2-1; D could derive from TRBD1 or TRBD2 (5 bases each). The CDR3 consists of 15 residues. Germline CDR1 SQVTM, CDR2 ANQGSEA. With 7 bases removed from V and 0 bases from J, the gap between germline ends came to 16 bases. This CDR3 reads CSAPAGASSYNEQFF. DNA of the CDR3: TGCAGCGCCCCCGCCGGGGCGAGCTCCTACAATGAGCAGTTCTTC.